These 29 T cell receptor beta chains came from one sample sequenced in a study of low-dose radiotherapy and immunotherapy resistance in tumors. TRAV- and TRBV-specific primers were used for first-strand cDNA, which covered alpha and beta chains. For amplifying TCRs, the PCR ran for approximately 21 cycles with Phusion, which was used together with a constant-region primer and the adapter on the V primers. TCRdb recomputed calls from the reads with MiXCR, one row per CDR3 protein. The sample consists of under 75,000 distinct CDR3 sequences, under 30% of them appearing once. Time point given: after trial treatment. The sample's treatment: LDRT plus nivolumab, ipilimumab, low-dose cyclophosphamide and aspirin (RACIN trial). The input for sequencing was PBMCs, taken after low-dose radiotherapy plus immunotherapy. Receptors originate from a male donor with prostate cancer.

The chain uses TRBV2 and TRBJ2-7; D gene ambiguous. With 3 bases removed from V and 6 bases from J, the gap between germline ends came to 18 bases. This CDR3 is 15 amino acids long. The germline gives CDR1 SNHLY, CDR2 FYNNEI. The CDR3 sequence is CASSEVMVVTGEQYF. The CDR3 DNA reads as TGTGCCAGCAGTGAGGTGATGGTAGTCACGGGCGAGCAGTACTTC.

Ten or more counts support this clonotype. The chain has TRBV7-2 and TRBJ2-3, with 13 bases lining up with TRBD2. The CDR3 sequence is 18 residues long. CDR1 is SGHTA and CDR2 is FQGNSA in the germline V gene. V trimming: 0 bases; J trimming: 2 bases; junction bases outside the gene matches: 5. The CDR3, as DNA: TGTGCCAGCAGCTTAGCCCTGACTAGCGGGGGGTCCACAGATACGCAGTATTTT. As protein: CASSLALTSGGSTDTQYF.

For this clonotype: This likely came from a read error, as a far larger clone is one base away. V is TRBV11-2 and J is TRBJ2-1; 9 bases line up with TRBD2. Unmatched junction bases numbered 16, after V lost 3 bases and J lost 10 bases. CDR1 is SGHAT, CDR2 FQNNGV, per germline. There are 17 residues in the CDR3. The CDR3 sequence is CASSFGPFSGSSYEQFF. In DNA, the CDR3 is TGTGCCAGCAGCTTCGGCCCCTTTAGCGGGAGCTCCTACGAGCAGTTCTTC.

CDR3 residues: CASTISPKYQETQYF. DNA for the CDR3: TGTGCCAGCACTATCAGCCCTAAGTACCAAGAGACCCAGTATTTT. The rearrangement joins TRBV11-2 to TRBJ2-3; D is unresolved. The CDR3 covers 15 residues. Germline V CDR1 and CDR2: SGHAT, FQNNGV. Trimming left V 7 bases short and J 12 bases short, with 26 bases between.

This clonotype was recorded many times. This chain joins TRBV2 and TRBJ2-5; TRBD1 might be the D (6 bases). Germline values: CDR1 SNHLY, CDR2 FYNNEI. This CDR3 is 14 amino acids long. V shed 8 bases and J shed 1 base, with 14 bases lying between them. CDR3 region: CASGRDRSQETQYF. In DNA, the CDR3 is TGTGCCAGCGGAAGAGACAGGAGCCAAGAGACCCAGTACTTC.

This chain uses TRBV12-3 or TRBV12-4 with TRBJ2-1, with TRBD2 matching 8 bases. J was trimmed by 7 bases and V by 6 bases; bases with no gene match: 8. The CDR3 runs 14 residues. In nucleotides, the CDR3 is TGTGCCAGCAGCTCGGGACTAGTGAAGAATGAGCAGTTCTTC. Translating gives CASSSGLVKNEQFF.

This clonotype has ten or more counts. In DNA, the CDR3 is TGTGCCAGCAGTCGCACCTACGAGCAGTACTTC. Protein sequence: CASSRTYEQYF. V is TRBV6-2 or TRBV6-3 and J is TRBJ2-7; no clear D. The CDR3 is 11 residues long. Germline loops: CDR1 MNHEY, CDR2 SVGEGT. The V end was cut by 5 bases, the J end by 2 bases, with 4 bases between.

This clonotype was counted ten times or more. V and J are TRBV3-1 and TRBJ2-5, with TRBD2 as a possible D gene (6 bases). Germline CDR1 reads LGHDT; CDR2 reads YNNKEL (reference sequence). The V gene lost 4 bases and the J gene lost 5 bases, with 14 bases spanning the gap. The CDR3 runs 14 residues. The chain's CDR3 is CASSLMGRGETQYF. The CDR3 coding sequence is TGTGCCAGCAGCCTCATGGGGCGGGGCGAGACCCAGTACTTC.

This clonotype was detected ten times or more. The chain couples TRBV19 to TRBJ2-2; 8 bases map to TRBD2. The CDR3 has 15 amino acids. Losses at the gene ends were 9 bases for V and 6 bases for J; bases not matched to a gene: 12. Germline lookup yields CDR1 LNHDA and CDR2 SQIVND (reference sequence). The CDR3 here is CASNSGTRGAGELFF. CDR3 DNA: TGTGCCAGCAATAGCGGGACCCGTGGCGCCGGGGAGCTGTTTTTT. The whole variable domain, remainder taken from reference TRBV19 and TRBJ2-2, is DGGITQSPKYLFRKEGQNVTLSCEQNLNHDAMYWYRQDPGQGLRLIYYSQIVNDFQKGDIAEGYSVSREKKESFPLTVTSAQKNPTAFYLCASNSGTRGAGELFFGEGSRLTVL.

This clonotype was found many times. The chain has TRBV7-9 and TRBJ2-1, with D possibly TRBD2 on 6 matching bases. V dropped 1 base and J dropped 3 bases, with 16 bases sitting between them. Germline V gene lookup returns CDR1 SEHNR and CDR2 FQNEAQ (reference sequence). This CDR3 region has 17 residues. In nucleotides, the CDR3 is TGTGCCAGCAGCTTAGTAATCGGAGCGGGCAGCTACAATGAGCAGTTCTTC. Amino acids: CASSLVIGAGSYNEQFF.

This clonotype was seen ten or more times. The gene calls are TRBV7-9 and TRBJ1-1; D call uncertain. Germline CDR1 reads SEHNR; CDR2 reads FQNEAQ (reference sequence). The CDR3 extends over 13 amino acids. V gave up 2 bases and J gave up 4 bases, with 8 bases separating them. CDR3 protein: CASSLSGITEAFF. In nucleotides, the CDR3 is TGTGCCAGCAGCTTATCCGGGATCACTGAAGCTTTCTTT.

This clonotype was detected ten times or more. V is TRBV24-1 and J is TRBJ2-1; D uncertain. V was clipped by 4 bases and J by 0 bases, with 0 bases between them. This CDR3 contains 12 residues. In germline, CDR1 is KGHDR, CDR2 SFDVKD. The CDR3 DNA reads as TGTGCCACCAGTGACTCCTACAATGAGCAGTTCTTC. Amino acid sequence: CATSDSYNEQFF.

This clonotype was picked up many times. The gene calls are TRBV10-1 and TRBJ2-3; 12 positions agree with TRBD2. Germline assignment: CDR1 WNHNN and CDR2 SYGVQD (reference sequence). This CDR3 comprises 14 residues. Trimming took 5 bases from V and 10 from J; bases not matched to a gene: 7. CDR3 sequence: CASSRTSGTSPQYF. Here the CDR3 DNA reads TGCGCCAGCAGTCGGACTAGCGGGACCTCTCCGCAGTATTTT.

This clonotype is medium-sized within its sample. The rearrangement joins TRBV29-1 to TRBJ2-1; D gene unclear. CDR1 SQVTM and CDR2 ANQGSEA come from the germline V gene. This CDR3 has 13 residues. V shed 8 bases and J shed 7 bases, with 18 bases lying between them. The CDR3 DNA sequence: TGCAGCCTCTCGTTGGGATTGGGAAATGAGCAGTTCTTC. Protein: CSLSLGLGNEQFF.

CDR3 sequence reads: CASSLGSGSSSGYNEQFF. CDR3 in DNA: TGTGCCAGCAGCTTAGGTAGCGGGAGTTCATCGGGCTACAATGAGCAGTTCTTC. This rearrangement joins TRBV7-9 to TRBJ2-1, with TRBD2 matching over 9 bases. The V gene end was trimmed by 1 base and the J gene end by 3 bases; junction bases not matched to a gene: 10. The CDR3 length is 18 residues. CDR1 is SEHNR and CDR2 is FQNEAQ in the germline V gene (reference sequence).

Details on this clonotype: This likely traces to a read error, being one base from a far larger clone. This rearrangement joins TRBV2 to TRBJ2-7; D gene unclear. Looked up from germline, CDR1 is SNHLY and CDR2 is FYNNEI. V was cut by 6 bases and J by 7 bases, with 16 bases left in between. The length of the CDR3 is 13 residues. The CDR3, as DNA: TGTGCCAGCAGCCCGGAGTGGAACAATGAGCAGTACTTC. This gives the protein CASSPEWNNEQYF.

This clonotype has only a few counts. This rearrangement joins TRBV5-1 to TRBJ2-7, with 10 bases aligning to TRBD1. The CDR3 has 14 amino acids. CDR1 and CDR2 (germline): SGHRS, YFSETQ. V shed 3 bases, J shed 3 bases, and the junction held 3 bases outside the gene matches. This CDR3 is CASSSRTGGYEQYF. The CDR3 nucleotides are TGCGCCAGCAGCTCCCGGACAGGGGGCTACGAGCAGTACTTC. Combining the CDR3 with reference TRBV5-1 and TRBJ2-7 gives the whole variable domain KAGVTQTPRYLIKTRGQQVTLSCSPISGHRSVSWYQQTPGQGLQFLFEYFSETQRNKGNFPGRFSGRQFSNSRSEMNVSTLELGDSALYLCASSSRTGGYEQYFGPGTRLTVT.

This clonotype was observed at least ten times. The chain employs TRBV6-6 and TRBJ1-3; 8 bases fit TRBD1. Germline CDR1 reads MNHNY; CDR2 reads SVGAGI (reference sequence). The CDR3 runs to 16 residues. The V gene end was trimmed by 2 bases and the J gene end by 0 bases; junction bases not matched to a gene: 3. The CDR3 region is CASSYPTGASGNTIYF. CDR3 DNA sequence: TGTGCCAGCAGTTACCCGACAGGGGCCTCTGGAAACACCATATATTTT.

Remarks on this clonotype: A single base is all that separates this from a far larger clone, so a read error is likely. CDR3 DNA sequence: TGTGCCAGCAGTGAACAGTGTTCTTCTAGCACAGATACGCAGTATTTT. This encodes CASSEQCSSSTDTQYF. V gene TRBV6-2 or TRBV6-3 combines with J gene TRBJ2-3; D not resolved. The germline gives CDR1 MNHEY, CDR2 SVGEGT. The CDR3 has 16 amino acids. Between the trimmed V and J ends, which lost 5 bases and 0 bases, there was a span of 15 bases.

This clonotype showed up just once. A far more abundant clone sits one base away, making this likely a read error. The chain uses TRBV5-8 and TRBJ1-5; D call uncertain. The CDR3 runs 17 residues. The V end lost 5 bases, the J end lost 0 bases, and 18 bases lay between the germline ends. CDR1 is SGHTS, CDR2 YDEGEE, per germline. The CDR3 spells CASSPISAFHSNQPQHF. The CDR3 coding sequence is TGTGCCAGCAGTCCCATATCAGCCTTCCATAGCAATCAGCCCCAGCATTTT.

This clonotype showed up many times. The CDR3 DNA follows: TGCAGTGCTAGTCCGGGACAGTGGACGACCCAGTACTTC. It encodes CSASPGQWTTQYF. The chain has TRBV20-1 and TRBJ2-5; 7 nucleotides agree with TRBD1. The CDR3 has 13 amino acids. Germline values: CDR1 DFQATT, CDR2 SNEGSKA (reference sequence). Trimming removed 3 bases from V and 7 bases from J; junction bases left unmatched: 8.

This clonotype was counted at least ten times. The rearrangement uses TRBV4-2 and TRBJ2-1; possible D gene TRBD1, 7 bases. The V end was cut by 6 bases, the J end by 7 bases, with 22 bases between. CDR3 size: 16 residues. Germline CDR1 reads LGHNA; CDR2 reads YNFKEQ. CDR3 sequence: CASSPGGAAGPNEQFF. CDR3 DNA: TGTGCCAGCAGTCCAGGGGGAGCCGCGGGGCCGAATGAGCAGTTCTTC.

As for this clonotype: This may come from a read error, since a much larger clone is one base off. V usage is TRBV20-1 and J usage is TRBJ2-5, with TRBD2 identical over 8 bases. After removal of 2 bases from V and 4 bases from J, the junction contained 9 bases not matched to a gene. The CDR3 extends over 15 amino acids. From germline, CDR1 is DFQATT and CDR2 SNEGSKA (reference sequence). CDR3 sequence: CSARKTGGAGETQYF. In nucleotides, the CDR3 is TGCAGTGCTAGAAAAACCGGGGGGGCCGGAGAGACCCAGTACTTC.

The gene calls are TRBV7-2 and TRBJ2-1, with a tentative D call TRBD1 (6 bases). V was shortened by 2 bases and J by 9 bases, with 11 bases between the two germline ends. The CDR3 covers 13 residues. Germline V lookup: CDR1 SGHTA, CDR2 FQGNSA. The chain's CDR3 is CASSLQGLSEQFF. In DNA, the CDR3 is TGTGCCAGCAGCTTACAGGGGTTGAGTGAGCAGTTCTTC.

By frequency in the sample, this clonotype is medium-sized (0.01 to 0.1%). DNA for the CDR3: TGTGCCAGCAGTCAAAGCGGCGAGGGTGCAGATACGCAGTATTTT. This sequence encodes CASSQSGEGADTQYF. The rearrangement links TRBV28 to TRBJ2-3, with D possibly matching TRBD2 (5 bases). The CDR3 length is 15 residues. Per the germline V gene, CDR1 is MDHEN and CDR2 is SYDVKM. Trimming took off 5 bases at V and 4 bases at J, with 16 bases between the two ends.

This clonotype was detected ten times or more. This chain uses TRBV29-1 with TRBJ1-1; 7 bases line up with TRBD1. This CDR3 is 15 amino acids long. Looked up from germline, CDR1 is SQVTM and CDR2 is ANQGSEA. The V and J ends lost 8 bases and 0 bases, in that order; junction bases with no gene match: 12. CDR3 nucleotides: TGCAGCTCAAAAGGGGCAGGGGGACTGAACACTGAAGCTTTCTTT. Translation gives CSSKGAGGLNTEAFF.

This clonotype was counted at least ten times. The chain joins TRBV5-4 to TRBJ2-1, with 12 bases aligning to TRBD2. The CDR3 runs to 16 residues. V lost 0 bases and J lost 8; bases outside the gene matches: 6. The germline CDR1 and CDR2 sequences are SGHNT and YYREEE (reference sequence). The CDR3 nucleotides read TGTGCCAGCAGCTTGGGGGGACTAGCGGGCTCCGATGAGCAGTTCTTC. As protein: CASSLGGLAGSDEQFF.

J is TRBJ1-2 and V is TRBV2; D is ambiguous. This CDR3 contains 11 residues. Trimming left V 6 bases short and J 7 bases short, with 9 bases between. Germline assignment: CDR1 SNHLY and CDR2 FYNNEI. Here the CDR3 reads CASRLQFGYTF. CDR3 nucleotide sequence: TGTGCCAGCAGACTTCAGTTTGGCTACACCTTC. Looking up the rest from reference TRBV2 and TRBJ1-2 gives the full variable domain: EPEVTQTPSHQVTQMGQEVILRCVPISNHLYFYWYRQILGQKVEFLVSFYNNEISEKSEIFDDQFSVERPDGSNFTLKIRSTKLEDSAMYFCASRLQFGYTFGSGTRLTVV.

The rearrangement uses TRBV19 and TRBJ2-7, with 11 bases that match TRBD2. J lost 5 bases, V lost 3 bases, and 3 bases had no gene match. CDR1 is LNHDA, CDR2 SQIVND, per germline (reference sequence). The CDR3 is 14 amino acids. CDR3 nucleotide sequence: TGTGCCAGTAGTATGGGACTAGCGGTTAACGAGCAGTACTTC. Amino acids: CASSMGLAVNEQYF. Combining the CDR3 with reference TRBV19 and TRBJ2-7 gives the whole variable domain DGGITQSPKYLFRKEGQNVTLSCEQNLNHDAMYWYRQDPGQGLRLIYYSQIVNDFQKGDIAEGYSVSREKKESFPLTVTSAQKNPTAFYLCASSMGLAVNEQYFGPGTRLTVT.